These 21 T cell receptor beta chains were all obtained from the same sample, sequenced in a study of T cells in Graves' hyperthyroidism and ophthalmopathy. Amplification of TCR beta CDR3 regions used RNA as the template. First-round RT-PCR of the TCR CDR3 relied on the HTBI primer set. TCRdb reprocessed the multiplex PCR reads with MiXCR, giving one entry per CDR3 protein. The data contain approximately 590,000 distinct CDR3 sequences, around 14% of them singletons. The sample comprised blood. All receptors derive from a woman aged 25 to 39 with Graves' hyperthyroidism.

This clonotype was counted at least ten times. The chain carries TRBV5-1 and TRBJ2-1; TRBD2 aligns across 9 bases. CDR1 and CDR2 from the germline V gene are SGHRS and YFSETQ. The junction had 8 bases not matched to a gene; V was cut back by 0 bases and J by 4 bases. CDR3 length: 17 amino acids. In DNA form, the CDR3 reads TGCGCCAGCAGCTTGGCGGGTAGCGGGAGTTGGTACAATGAGCAGTTCTTC. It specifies CASSLAGSGSWYNEQFF.

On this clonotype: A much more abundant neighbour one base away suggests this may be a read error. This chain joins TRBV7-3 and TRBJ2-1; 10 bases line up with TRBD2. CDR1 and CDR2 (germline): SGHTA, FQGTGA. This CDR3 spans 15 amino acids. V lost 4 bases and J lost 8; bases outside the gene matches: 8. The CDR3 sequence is CASSSLSGRDYEQFF. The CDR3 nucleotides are TGTGCCAGCAGCTCCCTGAGCGGGAGGGACTATGAGCAGTTCTTC.

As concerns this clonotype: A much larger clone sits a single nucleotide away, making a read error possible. The CDR3 DNA reads as TGTGCCAGCAGGATCGGACAGGCATCTAATCAGCCCCAGCATTTT. Protein product: CASRIGQASNQPQHF. The rearrangement links TRBV2 to TRBJ1-5, with 7 bases matching TRBD1. V gave up 6 bases and J gave up 4 bases; unmatched junction bases: 9. The germline CDR1 and CDR2 sequences are SNHLY and FYNNEI. The length of the CDR3 is 15 residues.

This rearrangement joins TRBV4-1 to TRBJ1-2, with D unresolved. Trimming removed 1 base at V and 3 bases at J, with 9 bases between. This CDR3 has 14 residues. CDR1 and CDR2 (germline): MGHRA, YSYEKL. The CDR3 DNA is TGCGCCAGCAGCCAAGTAAGCCGTTACTATGGCTACACCTTC. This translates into CASSQVSRYYGYTF.

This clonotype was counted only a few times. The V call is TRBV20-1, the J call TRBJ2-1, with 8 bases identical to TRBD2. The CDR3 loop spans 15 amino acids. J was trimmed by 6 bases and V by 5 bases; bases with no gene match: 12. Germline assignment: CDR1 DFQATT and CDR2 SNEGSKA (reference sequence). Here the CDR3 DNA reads TGCAGTGCTCGAAAGGGACTAGTGTCTGGCAATGAGCAGTTCTTC. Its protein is CSARKGLVSGNEQFF.

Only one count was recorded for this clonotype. CDR3 sequence: CASSQEGRSGANVLTF. The CDR3 region has the DNA TGTGCCAGCAGCCAAGAGGGGCGGTCTGGGGCCAACGTCCTGACTTTC. V gene TRBV3-1 combines with J gene TRBJ2-6; D possibly corresponds to TRBD1 (5 bases). The V end lost 0 bases, the J end lost 1 base, and 7 bases lay between the germline ends. This CDR3 is built from 16 residues. Looked up from germline, CDR1 is LGHDT and CDR2 is YNNKEL (reference sequence).

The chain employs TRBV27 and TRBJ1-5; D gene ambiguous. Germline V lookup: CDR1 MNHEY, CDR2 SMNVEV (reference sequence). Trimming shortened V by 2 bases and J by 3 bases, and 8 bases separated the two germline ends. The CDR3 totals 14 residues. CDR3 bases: TGTGCCAGCAGTTTACGAGGGTACAATCAGCCCCAGCATTTT. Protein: CASSLRGYNQPQHF.

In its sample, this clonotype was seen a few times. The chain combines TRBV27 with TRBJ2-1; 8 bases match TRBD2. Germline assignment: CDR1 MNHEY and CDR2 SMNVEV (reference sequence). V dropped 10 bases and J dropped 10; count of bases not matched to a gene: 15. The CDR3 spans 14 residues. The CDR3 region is CAIRAGALTGEQFF. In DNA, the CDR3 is TGTGCCATCCGAGCGGGAGCCCTAACGGGGGAGCAGTTCTTC.

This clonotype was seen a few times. The CDR3 spells CASSLLGGYGYTF. CDR3 DNA sequence: TGTGCCAGCAGCTTATTGGGAGGCTATGGCTACACCTTC. The genes are TRBV7-3 and TRBJ1-2; D unresolved. Trimming took off 2 bases at V and 4 bases at J, with 8 bases between the two ends. This CDR3 has 13 amino acids. Germline V gene lookup returns CDR1 SGHTA and CDR2 FQGTGA.

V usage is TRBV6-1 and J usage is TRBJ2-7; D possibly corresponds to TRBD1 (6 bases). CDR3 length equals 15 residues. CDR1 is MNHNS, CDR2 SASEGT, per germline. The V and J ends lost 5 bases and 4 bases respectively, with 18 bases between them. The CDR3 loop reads CASSRDTAAPYEQYF. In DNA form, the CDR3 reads TGTGCCAGCAGTCGGGACACCGCTGCCCCGTACGAGCAGTACTTC.

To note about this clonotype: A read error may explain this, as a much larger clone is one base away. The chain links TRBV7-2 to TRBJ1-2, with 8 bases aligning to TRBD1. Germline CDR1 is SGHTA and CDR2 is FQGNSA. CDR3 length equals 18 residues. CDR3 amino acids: CASSLALAGGTRSYGYIF. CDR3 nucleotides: TGTGCCAGCAGCTTAGCGTTGGCAGGGGGCACCCGGAGCTATGGCTACATCTTC.

The chain's CDR3 is CASSLNAFGLDTDRSGANVLTF. The CDR3 nucleotides are TGTGCCAGCAGCTTAAATGCTTTCGGGCTGGACACCGATCGCTCTGGGGCCAACGTCCTGACTTTC. The V call is TRBV7-6, the J call TRBJ2-6; TRBD1 might be the D (5 bases). V shed 2 bases and J shed 0 bases, with 26 bases lying between them. This CDR3 is 22 amino acids long. Germline CDR1 reads SGHVS; CDR2 reads FNYEAQ.

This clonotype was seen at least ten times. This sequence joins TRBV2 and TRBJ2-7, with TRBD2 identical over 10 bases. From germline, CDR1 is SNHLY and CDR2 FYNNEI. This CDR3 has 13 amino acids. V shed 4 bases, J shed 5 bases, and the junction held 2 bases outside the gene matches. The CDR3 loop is CASSGTSGNEQYF. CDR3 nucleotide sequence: TGTGCCAGCAGTGGGACTAGCGGAAACGAGCAGTACTTC.

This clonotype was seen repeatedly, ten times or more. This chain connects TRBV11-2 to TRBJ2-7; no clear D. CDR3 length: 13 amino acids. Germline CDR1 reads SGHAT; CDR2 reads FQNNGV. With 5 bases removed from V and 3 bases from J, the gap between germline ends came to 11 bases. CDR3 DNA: TGTGCCAGCAGCGGCCTCGAGTTCTACGAGCAGTACTTC. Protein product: CASSGLEFYEQYF.

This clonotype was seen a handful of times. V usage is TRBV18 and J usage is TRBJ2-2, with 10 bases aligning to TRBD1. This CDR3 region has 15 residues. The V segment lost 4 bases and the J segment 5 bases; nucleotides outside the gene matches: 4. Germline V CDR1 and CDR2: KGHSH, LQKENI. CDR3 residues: CASSHRDRGTGELFF. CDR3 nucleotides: TGTGCCAGCTCACACCGGGACAGGGGTACCGGGGAGCTGTTTTTT. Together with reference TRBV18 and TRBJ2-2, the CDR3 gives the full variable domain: NAGVMQNPRHLVRRRGQEARLRCSPMKGHSHVYWYRQLPEEGLKFMVYLQKENIIDESGMPKERFSAEFPKEGPSILRIQQVVRGDSAAYFCASSHRDRGTGELFFGEGSRLTVL.

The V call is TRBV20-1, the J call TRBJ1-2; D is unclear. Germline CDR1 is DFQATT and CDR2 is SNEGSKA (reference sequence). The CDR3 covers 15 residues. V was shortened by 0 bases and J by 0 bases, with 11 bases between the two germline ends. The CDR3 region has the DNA TGCAGTGCTAGAGAGTCCGGGCGAACTAACTATGGCTACACCTTC. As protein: CSARESGRTNYGYTF.

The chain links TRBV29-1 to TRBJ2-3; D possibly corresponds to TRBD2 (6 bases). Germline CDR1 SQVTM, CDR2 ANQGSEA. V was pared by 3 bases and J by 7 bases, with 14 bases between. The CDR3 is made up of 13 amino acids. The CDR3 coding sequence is TGCAGCGTTGAGTTTGGAGGGGAAAATACGCAGTATTTT. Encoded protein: CSVEFGGENTQYF.

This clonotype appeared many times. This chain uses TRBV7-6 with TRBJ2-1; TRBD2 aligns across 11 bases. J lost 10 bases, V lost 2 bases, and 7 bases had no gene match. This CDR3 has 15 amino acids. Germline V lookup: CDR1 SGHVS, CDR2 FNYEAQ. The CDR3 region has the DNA TGTGCCAGCAGCTTAATACTAGCGGGAGCGGAGGAGCAGTTCTTC. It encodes CASSLILAGAEEQFF.

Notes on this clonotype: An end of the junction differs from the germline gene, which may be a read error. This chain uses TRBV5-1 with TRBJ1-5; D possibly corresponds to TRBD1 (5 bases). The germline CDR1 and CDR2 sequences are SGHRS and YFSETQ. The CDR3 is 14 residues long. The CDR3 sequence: CASSVAGQGQPQHF. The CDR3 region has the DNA TGTGCCAGCAGCGTGGCTGGGCAGGGTCAGCCCCAGCATTTT.

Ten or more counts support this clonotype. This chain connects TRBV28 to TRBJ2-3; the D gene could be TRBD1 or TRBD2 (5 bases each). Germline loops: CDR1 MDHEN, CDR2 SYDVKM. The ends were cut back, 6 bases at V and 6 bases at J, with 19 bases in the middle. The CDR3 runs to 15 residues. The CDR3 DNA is TGTGCCAGCAGACTAACCGGGACGGACGTTGATACGCAGTATTTT. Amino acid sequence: CASRLTGTDVDTQYF.

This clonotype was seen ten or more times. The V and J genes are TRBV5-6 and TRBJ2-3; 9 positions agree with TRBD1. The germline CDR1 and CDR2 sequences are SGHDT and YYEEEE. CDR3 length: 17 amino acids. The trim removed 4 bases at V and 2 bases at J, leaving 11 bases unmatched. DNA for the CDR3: TGTGCCAGCAGCGCTTATATGACAGGGGGTTTCACAGATACGCAGTATTTT. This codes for CASSAYMTGGFTDTQYF.